This record looks at one TCR beta chain sequence and its context. The table lists this clonotype with a few counts. What this receptor recognizes is not known. No base quality information exists; no much larger clone differs at one position. Donors were around 37 systemically healthy Caucasian individuals from Russia aged roughly 6 to 95 years. Approximately 9.7 milliliters of peripheral blood were drawn from each donor into EDTA-treated Vacutainer tubes. PBMCs were isolated by Ficoll-Paque density-gradient centrifugation, with at least 7 million obtained per sample. Trizol reagent was used to extract total RNA from the PBMCs, yielding at least 5.5 micrograms per sample. Naive CD45RAhigh/CD27high T cell percentages were measured by flow cytometry on a PBMC aliquot from every donor. In the germline V gene, CDR1 corresponds to ENHRY and CDR2 to SYGVKD. V sheds 3 bases and J sheds 8 bases, leaving 7 bases between their ends. The CDR3 has 11 amino acids, counting the end cysteine and phenylalanine. CDR3 DNA only is kept here, 33 bases in frame from base 1.

This entry belongs to a study of blood T cells in healthy people across ages (dated by TCRdb to about 2015). Regarding the study in general: Template switching captured roughly one uniquely barcoded TCR beta cDNA molecule per two T cells in model experiments. Age-related changes in TCR beta repertoire diversity were measured in the study by deep sequencing normalized with unique cDNA molecular identifiers. The donors were split into four age groups: young (average about 15 years), middle-aged (roughly 40), aged (more than 60) and long-lived (82). Donors of different ages were randomly distributed across sequencing lanes to avoid experimental bias. For two donors (one aged 18 to 29 and one aged 80 or older), the study analyzed two additional independent replicas of 1 million unique cDNA reads from the same blood draw.

Library method: 5' RACE. The data were produced on an Illumina HiSeq 2500. A second PCR of roughly 6 to 12 cycles was performed with a sample-barcoded 5' primer and a J-beta primer mix. A unique molecular identifier was introduced onto each TCR beta cDNA molecule by a template-switch 5' adaptor carrying 12 random nucleotides. At least 2.5 million CDR3-containing paired-end reads were obtained from each sample. First-strand cDNA synthesis was performed from all RNA using the Mint cDNA synthesis kit, with priming by a TRBC-specific oligonucleotide. Following uracil-DNA glycosylase treatment, a first 18-cycle PCR with universal primers M1SS and BC2_uni_R was performed on all cDNA. As for the authors' bioinformatics: Normalization of each sample was performed by random selection of 1 million high-quality reads, each carrying a distinct molecular identifier. Instead of being binned into consensus sequences, reads with shared molecular identifiers were discarded. CDR3 identification, clonotype clustering and error correction used MiTCR with a Q25 quality threshold and the strictest error-elimination algorithm. Lower-bound total TCR beta diversity was estimated with a nonparametric unseen species model using Euler transformation. Starting from the raw public reads, TCRdb applied fastp trimming at Q25, assembled clones with MiXCR and retained in-frame beta chains. Every entry covers one CDR3 protein and lists the most common genes and DNA from its rows. The authors' filters were not applied to this entry. This sample comprises about 1.4 million distinct CDR3 sequences, approximately 59% of them detected only once. 5% to 7% of the sample comes from the top ten.

General findings and caveats noted by the study authors: As age increased, observed TCR beta diversity per million T cells dropped in a roughly linear way, and a significant reduction was already evident by age roughly 40. Compared with the aged group, the long-lived group had more naive CD4+ T cells, fewer expanded clones and increased TCR diversity, a pattern suggesting age selection. Donor CMV infection status was unknown, potentially confounding age-related changes in expanded clonotypes. Since profiling was done on bulk unsorted PBMCs, naive and antigen-experienced compartments could not be conclusively compared. Estimates of total diversity from one million sequenced T cells were regarded as lower bounds and underestimates. A strong correlation was found between observed TCR beta diversity and the percentage of naive T cells measured by flow cytometry.

Sequenced input: blood. The clonotype originates from a man aged 18 to 35 in good health. The receptor chain draws on TRBV10-3 and TRBJ1-2; 5 matching bases give a weak D call of TRBD1. The DNA is as follows: TGTGCCATCAGTGATGGGGCGGGCTACACCTTC. This sequence encodes CAISDGAGYTF.